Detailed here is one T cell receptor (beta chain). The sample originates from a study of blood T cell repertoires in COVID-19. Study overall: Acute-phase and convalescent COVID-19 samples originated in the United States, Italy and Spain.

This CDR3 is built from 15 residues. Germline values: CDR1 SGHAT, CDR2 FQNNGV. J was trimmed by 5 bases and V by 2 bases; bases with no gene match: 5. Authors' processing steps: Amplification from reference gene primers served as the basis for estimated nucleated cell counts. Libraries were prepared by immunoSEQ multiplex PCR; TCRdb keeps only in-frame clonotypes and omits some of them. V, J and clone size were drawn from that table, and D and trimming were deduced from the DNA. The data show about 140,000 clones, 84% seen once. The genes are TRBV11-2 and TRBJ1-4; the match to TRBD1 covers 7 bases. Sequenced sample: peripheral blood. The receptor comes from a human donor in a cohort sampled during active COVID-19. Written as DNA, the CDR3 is TGTGCCAGCAGCTTAAACACAGGGGACAATGAAAAACTGTTTTTT. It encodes CASSLNTGDNEKLFF.